This is a list of T cell receptor beta chains from one sample in a study of T cell repertoires in cytomegalovirus infection. TCRdb passed the reads through MiXCR, listing each CDR3 protein once. The table includes some 940,000 distinct CDR3 sequences, about a third detected once. Antigens of these TCRs are unknown. Source: cultured CD8+ T cells from PBMCs, taken from culture after CMV antigen stimulation. The receptors come from a human donor in good health (CMV status not recorded). Some clones in this sample may be carry-over from other donors' samples. Each CDR3 is given with its conserved first and last residue. A D gene is named only where the DNA matches it firmly. Some rows mark clone size as missing; the rest say once, few, many or name a class of expanded clone.

j_call clone_size v_call d_call cdr3_nt cdr3_aa
TRBJ2-1 few TRBV7-9 TRBD1 TGTGCCAGCAGCTTTAATCTTCGGACAGGGGTTAGCTACAATGAGCAGTTCTTC CASSFNLRTGVSYNEQFF
TRBJ1-1 few TRBV6-5 TRBD1 TGTGCCAGCAGTTACTCAGGGGGCTACGAAGCTTTCTTT CASSYSGGYEAFF
TRBJ2-1 NA TRBV12-3/TRBV12-4 NA TGTGCCAGCACCCCGGGACACATTCCGTGGAATGAGCAGTTCTTC CASTPGHIPWNEQFF
TRBJ1-2 NA TRBV6-5 NA TGTGCCAGCAGTTACCTCTCAACCTCCTTATTATCCATCTATGGCTACACCTTC CASSYLSTSLLSIYGYTF
TRBJ2-3 NA TRBV10-3 TRBD2 TGTGCCATCAGTGAGTTAGGGACTAGCGGGGACTACACAGATACGCAGTATTTT CAISELGTSGDYTDTQYF
TRBJ1-4 few TRBV12-3/TRBV12-4 NA TGTGCCAGCAGTTTAGCGGATGACATATTTAATGAAAAACTGTTTTTT CASSLADDIFNEKLFF
TRBJ2-4 few TRBV7-8 NA TGTGCCAGCAGCTTAGTGGGGGGCCTTGGGGACATTCAGTACTTC CASSLVGGLGDIQYF
TRBJ1-2 many TRBV4-1 TRBD1 TGCGCCAGCAGCCAAGATCTTTCACAGGGGGATGGCTACACCTTC CASSQDLSQGDGYTF
TRBJ2-7 NA TRBV3-1 NA TGTGCCAGCAGCCGACAGCTCTCCTACGAGCAGTACTTC CASSRQLSYEQYF
TRBJ2-1 few TRBV7-9 NA TGTGCCAGCAGATCATCAGGGGTCCGTTACAATGAGCAGTTCTTC CASRSSGVRYNEQFF
TRBJ1-1 many TRBV12-3/TRBV12-4 TRBD1 TGTGCCAGCAGTTTCTATGGTGGGACAGGGATCACTGAAGCTTTCTTT CASSFYGGTGITEAFF
TRBJ2-7 NA TRBV7-6 TRBD1 TGTGCCAGCAGCTTAGGGGGACAGGGGGCTTACGAGCAGTACTTC CASSLGGQGAYEQYF
TRBJ1-2 few TRBV5-1 TRBD1 TGCGCCAGCAGCACTACAGGACAGGGGATTGGCTACACCTTC CASSTTGQGIGYTF
TRBJ1-1 NA TRBV7-8 NA TGTGCCAGCAGCTTAGTTCTTGGGGCAGGGATAGCTGAAGCTTTCTTT CASSLVLGAGIAEAFF
TRBJ1-1 few TRBV4-1 NA TGCGCCAGCCATCGGGGAACGAACACTGAAGCTTTCTTT CASHRGTNTEAFF
TRBJ2-3 NA TRBV10-3 NA TGTGCCATCATTCCGAACACCGACCTGATCAGCGATACGCAGTATTTT CAIIPNTDLISDTQYF